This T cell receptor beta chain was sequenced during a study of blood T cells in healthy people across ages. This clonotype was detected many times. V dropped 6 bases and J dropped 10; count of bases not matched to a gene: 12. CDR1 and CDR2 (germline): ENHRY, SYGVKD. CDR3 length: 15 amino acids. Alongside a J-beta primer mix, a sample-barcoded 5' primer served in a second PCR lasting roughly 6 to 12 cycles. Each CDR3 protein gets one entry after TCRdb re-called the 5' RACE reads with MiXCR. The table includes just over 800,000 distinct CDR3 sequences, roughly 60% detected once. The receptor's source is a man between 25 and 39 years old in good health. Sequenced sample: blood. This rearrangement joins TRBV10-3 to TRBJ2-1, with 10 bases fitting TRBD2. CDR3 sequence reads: CAISQGTSARGEQFF. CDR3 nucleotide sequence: TGTGCCATCAGCCAAGGGACTAGCGCACGGGGGGAGCAGTTCTTC.